Listed here is a single T cell receptor (beta chain). Using immunoSEQ multiplex PCR, the repertoire was profiled, and TCRdb retains in-frame clones only, with some absent. Of 110,000 to 150,000 clones in the sample, about 94% were seen once. The entry originates in a study of T cell responses to AZD1222 COVID-19 vaccine. The trim removed 0 bases at V and 3 bases at J, leaving 1 base unmatched. The germline CDR1 and CDR2 sequences are SGHDN and FVKESK. The CDR3 covers 15 residues. The J gene is TRBJ2-7, the V gene TRBV14, with 11 bases aligning to TRBD2. The sample was peripheral blood, taken on day 0 of AZD1222 vaccination. This receptor was taken from an adult in good health. DNA of the CDR3: TGTGCCAGCAGCCAAGAACTAGCGGGAGTCTACGAGCAGTACTTC. Residues: CASSQELAGVYEQYF. The full variable domain, rest sourced from reference TRBV14 and TRBJ2-7, is EAGVTQFPSHSVIEKGQTVTLRCDPISGHDNLYWYRRVMGKEIKFLLHFVKESKQDESGMPNNRFLAERTGGTYSTLKVQPAELEDSGVYFCASSQELAGVYEQYFGPGTRLTVT.